This TCR beta chain comes out of a study of shared clonotypes between healthy human individuals (dated by TCRdb to 2019 to 2021). As for the study more broadly: The cohort included a few men and a couple of women between 18 and 49 years of age. Per donor, three plates each were used for CD4 naive and CD4 memory, two for CD8 naive, and one for CD8 memory. Different laboratories and diverse techniques were used to prepare libraries and sequence TCR repertoires, to increase sequencing depth and limit assay-specific biases. Per donor, leukapheresis produced somewhere between about 0.9 and 9 billion PBMCs. The study deeply sequenced blood TCR repertoires of about 5 healthy adults to estimate repertoire size and the extent of clonotype sharing between individuals.

Spanning cysteine to phenylalanine, the CDR3 consists of 11 amino acids. CDR3 DNA only is kept here, 33 bases in frame from base 1. CDR1 and CDR2, per the germline V gene, are LGHNA and YNFKEQ. V loses 3 bases of germline sequence and J loses 7 bases, and the interval between the two ends is 4 bases. This clone occurred once. The clone's antigen remains unknown. Base qualities were left out, and no much larger clone turns up one base away. Summary of the overall study and its limitations: Naive subsets generally had larger estimated clonotype richness than memory subsets did. Even with the large sequencing depth, rarefaction of the sorted-subset datasets indicated that sequencing was incomplete. Pairwise subsampling led to the expectation that sequencing depth would affect the degree of clonotype sharing among donors. Sampling was restricted to blood, and TCR repertoires in tissues likely differ from the TCR repertoires found in blood. About 5% of naive CD4, around 3.5% of naive CD8, approximately 2.2% of memory CD4, and 0.35% to 0.5% of memory CD8 clonotypes were shared across a few donors. Compared with non-shared clonotypes, clonotypes shared by all four sorted-subset donors had higher generation probabilities. The genetic and exposure-history diversity represented was limited by the small number of donors.

Using the deep immunoSEQ assay, multiplex PCR amplified TCR CDR3 regions from genomic DNA. Genomic DNA extracted from each cell subset was distributed evenly over all wells of several immunoSEQ 96-well plates, and each plate served as one replicate. For sorted subsets, around 200 ng genomic DNA, equal to approximately 30,000 T cell genomes, was loaded into each replicate PCR. The purified libraries were quantified using a Qubit 3.0 fluorometer, sized with a Bioanalyzer 2100, and then quantified again using the KAPA Library Quantification kit. A separate single-read 150-cycle Illumina NextSeq 550 flow cell was used to sequence each immunoSEQ 96-well plate. The original methods were these. Because the immunoSEQ output included only junctional sequences and no quality scores, the filtering could not be the same as the filtering used for full-length reads. Sequences were annotated with PyIR, a Python wrapper for IgBLAST v1.9, using IMGT germline references to assign V/J genes and CDR3. Reads were filtered out if the reads had weak V/J assignments (E-value above 1e-6), no CDR3, stop codons, out-of-frame junctions, or ambiguous translated residues. V3J clonotypes were defined as sequences sharing an identical inferred V gene, J gene, and CDR3 amino acid sequence. To compute the percentage overlap between repertoires, the number of shared unique clonotypes was divided by the size of the smaller repertoire. RTK rarefaction, the Chao1 estimator, and Recon v2.1 estimates of unobserved clonotypes were used to assess repertoire richness. For all TCRbeta clonotypes obtained by the gDNA method from a few donors, generation probabilities were computed with OLGA. Entries here come from immuneACCESS through TCRdb and include only in-frame sequences with V and J called. Some clones fail to appear in such tables; in the studies checked, an unresolved V gene covers under half of the shortfall, and the cause of the remainder is unknown. The DNA was the basis for D and trimming; V, J and clone size are from that table. The sample has more than 1 million clones on record, about 84% of them singletons. The ten largest account for 0.5% to 0.6% of the sample.

Healthy HIV-negative adults with no recently reported acute infections or vaccinations were included as donors. Only Caucasian adults living in Nashville, Tennessee, USA were represented among the donors. CD4+ T cells were enriched by magnetic negative selection; naive cells were then positively selected on CD45RA, and the negative fraction formed the memory subset. Blood was obtained by leukapheresis, after which PBMCs were separated by Ficoll-Histopaque density gradient centrifugation and cryopreserved in liquid nitrogen vapor phase. Analytical flow cytometry was used to check the purity and quantity of each magnetically sorted T cell population. Genomic DNA was isolated from each sorted fraction and quantified by UV absorbance on a Nanodrop 2000c.

The sequence links TRBV4-2 to TRBJ1-5; too little of a D gene remains to name it. This TCR was sampled from a man aged 18 to 30 in good health. Some clones in this sample may be carry-over from other donors' samples. The sample taken for sequencing was memory CD4+ T cells from PBMCs. The cell subset or site tag for this specimen amounts to: CD45RA-negative fraction. In nucleotide form, the sequence is TGTGCCAGCAGCCATCCACAGCCCCAGCATTTT. Translated, it reads CASSHPQPQHF.